Following are 10 T cell receptor beta chains from one sample sequenced in a study of T cells in Graves' hyperthyroidism and ophthalmopathy. The source material, RNA transcripts, was used to amplify TCR beta CDR3 regions. Researchers ran a first-round RT-PCR on the TCR CDR3 using the HTBI primer set. In TCRdb, the multiplex PCR reads were re-called with MiXCR into one record per CDR3 protein. The sample consists of around 520,000 distinct CDR3 sequences, around 14% of them appearing once. The sequenced sample was blood. The source of these receptors is a woman in her late teens or twenties with Graves' hyperthyroidism.

This clonotype was detected only a few times. The chain recombines TRBV19 with TRBJ2-7; no clear D gene. CDR3 length equals 14 residues. V lost 7 bases and J lost 5, with 18 bases in between. Germline CDR1 is LNHDA and CDR2 is SQIVND (reference sequence). CDR3 residues: CASTPGERPNEQYF. The CDR3 nucleotides read TGTGCCAGTACCCCTGGAGAACGGCCTAACGAGCAGTACTTC. Using reference TRBV19 and TRBJ2-7 for the parts outside the CDR3, the full variable domain is DGGITQSPKYLFRKEGQNVTLSCEQNLNHDAMYWYRQDPGQGLRLIYYSQIVNDFQKGDIAEGYSVSREKKESFPLTVTSAQKNPTAFYLCASTPGERPNEQYFGPGTRLTVT.

This clonotype came up many times. This chain links TRBV3-1 with TRBJ1-3; D not resolved. From germline, CDR1 is LGHDT and CDR2 YNNKEL (reference sequence). V was trimmed by 3 bases and J by 0 bases, leaving 18 bases between them. The CDR3 is made up of 18 amino acids. The CDR3 nucleotides are TGTGCCAGCAGCCACCGAATGACGATGCTTCTCTCTGGAAACACCATATATTTT. Encoded protein: CASSHRMTMLLSGNTIYF.

This clonotype was counted many times. The chain couples TRBV6-1 to TRBJ1-2; 9 bases fit TRBD1. V lost 1 base to trimming and J lost 4 bases; unmatched junction nucleotides: 7. Germline V lookup: CDR1 MNHNS, CDR2 SASEGT. The CDR3 loop spans 16 amino acids. CDR3 bases: TGTGCCAGCAGTGAAGGCCGGGACAGGGTGGGCTATGGCTACACCTTC. Its protein product is CASSEGRDRVGYGYTF.

This clonotype was picked up a small number of times. The genes are TRBV6-1 and TRBJ1-3; 8 bases align to TRBD1. The trim removed 6 bases at V and 6 bases at J, leaving 4 bases unmatched. The CDR3 is 13 amino acids. Germline V CDR1 and CDR2: MNHNS, SASEGT. This CDR3 is CASRGTGVNTIYF. The CDR3 coding sequence is TGTGCCAGCAGGGGGACAGGAGTAAACACCATATATTTT.

This clonotype showed up many times. V usage is TRBV11-3 and J usage is TRBJ2-3, with 8 bases identical to TRBD2. Germline V gene lookup returns CDR1 SGHNT and CDR2 YENEEA. Germline trimming cut 6 bases from V and 2 bases from J; bases unmatched to any gene: 7. CDR3 length: 15 amino acids. The CDR3 region has the DNA TGTGCCAGCAGATTGCTAGCGGGCGACACAGATACGCAGTATTTT. Protein product: CASRLLAGDTDTQYF.

This clonotype has just a few counts. The chain has TRBV10-2 and TRBJ2-6, with unresolved D. Deletions cut 2 bases from V and 0 bases from J, with 5 bases between. The CDR3 has 15 amino acids. Germline lookup yields CDR1 WSHSY and CDR2 SAAADI. The CDR3: CASSERSSGANVLTF. The CDR3 DNA is TGCGCCAGCAGTGAGCGCAGCTCTGGGGCCAACGTCCTGACTTTC.

This clonotype has at least ten counts. The rearrangement links TRBV20-1 to TRBJ2-7, with TRBD2 identical over 12 bases. Trimming took 4 bases from V and 3 from J; bases not matched to a gene: 10. Looked up from germline, CDR1 is DFQATT and CDR2 is SNEGSKA (reference sequence). The CDR3 has 16 amino acids. CDR3 DNA sequence: TGCAGTGCTACGGCGCTAGCGGGAGGGCCCCACTACGAGCAGTACTTC. It specifies CSATALAGGPHYEQYF.

V is TRBV7-9 and J is TRBJ1-2; TRBD1 is a possible D gene (6 bases). Looked up from germline, CDR1 is SEHNR and CDR2 is FQNEAQ (reference sequence). V lost 1 base and J lost 6, with 6 bases in between. The CDR3 is made up of 12 amino acids. This chain's CDR3 is CASSLGGHGYTF. In DNA form, the CDR3 reads TGTGCCAGCAGCTTAGGGGGGCATGGCTACACCTTC.

The chain employs TRBV15 and TRBJ2-1; TRBD2 aligns across 8 bases. Germline values: CDR1 LNHNV, CDR2 YYDKDF (reference sequence). This CDR3 spans 15 amino acids. The V gene end was trimmed by 2 bases and the J gene end by 8 bases; junction bases not matched to a gene: 8. In DNA, the CDR3 is TGTGCCACCAGCAGAAGCGGGAGCTATGTCTATGAGCAGTTCTTC. Encoded protein: CATSRSGSYVYEQFF.

At least ten counts were recorded for this clonotype. This chain joins TRBV11-2 and TRBJ2-1; D uncertain. Trimming took off 2 bases at V and 10 bases at J, with 15 bases between the two ends. Per the germline V gene, CDR1 is SGHAT and CDR2 is FQNNGV. The CDR3 is made up of 14 amino acids. DNA of the CDR3: TGTGCCAGCAGCTTATCCAGTAGGGTCAGGGAGCAGTTCTTC. Translating it yields CASSLSSRVREQFF. The full variable domain, completed using reference TRBV11-2 and TRBJ2-1, is EAGVAQSPRYKIIEKRQSVAFWCNPISGHATLYWYQQILGQGPKLLIQFQNNGVVDDSQLPKDRFSAERLKGVDSTLKIQPAKLEDSAVYLCASSLSSRVREQFFGPGTRLTVL.